This TCR beta chain was recovered during a study of identical twins. Whole-study results and caveats: Instead of following the same donors, the conclusions were based on cross-sectional statistical analysis. Memory repertoires showed no such pattern, whereas abundant cord blood beta clonotypes carried fewer insertions.

Germline values: CDR1 SGHVS, CDR2 FNYEAQ. With 4 bases removed from V and 0 bases from J, the gap between germline ends came to 10 bases. This CDR3 is 15 amino acids long. Each CDR3 protein is one row after TCRdb ran MiXCR on the 5' RACE reads. Among under 900,000 distinct CDR3 sequences, roughly 18% were seen once, and the ten largest hold roughly 13%. Comments on this clonotype: Its cognate antigen is unknown.

The same data also went into a second study, on T cells expressing NK-cell markers. As that report states: From sorted CD3+CD56+NKG2C+, CD3+CD56+NKG2C- and CD3+CD56-NKG2C+ T cells came the TCR beta repertoires. Seven donors tested HCMV-seropositive and one tested seronegative among the eight sequenced.

Source material: PBMCs. This TCR was recovered from a woman in her late teens or twenties in good health. The chain links TRBV7-6 to TRBJ2-1, with D perhaps matching TRBD2 (5 bases). The CDR3 protein is CASSSQRTSYNEQFF. The CDR3 DNA sequence: TGTGCCAGCAGCTCACAGCGGACCTCCTACAATGAGCAGTTCTTC.